The T cell receptor beta chain under discussion was sequenced for a study of T cell responses to AZD1222 COVID-19 vaccine. This clone has only a few counts. Its antigen is not identified. Study findings and constraints: Clonal diversity may have been underestimated in mostly white British donors. Vaccine-associated CD4 TCRs ranged over spike, dominating at 160-218 and 743-854.

CDR3 length: 14 amino acids. Germline lookup yields CDR1 SGHRS and CDR2 YFSETQ. Trimming left V 0 bases short and J 1 base short, with 8 bases between. Assay used: immunoSEQ multiplex PCR; TCRdb lists only in-frame clones, some missing. The table has 150,000 or so clones, around 89% seen once. This specimen consisted of peripheral blood, obtained on day 0 of AZD1222 vaccination. This clonotype was obtained from an adult in good health. The chain uses TRBV5-1 and TRBJ2-7; no clear D gene. CDR3 amino acids: CASSLEPSSYEQYF. The CDR3 DNA reads as TGCGCCAGCAGCTTGGAGCCTAGTTCCTACGAGCAGTACTTC.